This T cell receptor (beta chain) was sequenced during a study of blood T cell repertoires in COVID-19. The CDR3 sequence is 14 residues long. With 5 bases clipped from V and 3 bases from J, the junction kept 3 bases outside the gene matches. Germline values: CDR1 MNHNY, CDR2 SVGAGI (reference sequence). Everyone who took part was roughly 18 to 100 years old, and they came from 20 to 25 US areas. Researchers sorted participants into cohorts using their self-reported clinical history. All recovered Cohort 3 donors got two negative PCRs, got clearance, or saw symptom resolution. Authors' analysis steps: Estimation of nucleated cell counts was performed using reference gene primer amplification. Sequencing used immunoSEQ multiplex PCR; TCRdb keeps in-frame clones, though not all of them. V and J calls and clone size come straight from that table; D and trimming were deduced from the DNA. Among more than 350,000 clones listed, 75% to 90% were seen once.

Source material: PBMCs or T cells enriched from blood (not recorded which). The receptor comes from a young man who had recovered from COVID-19. The chain couples TRBV6-6 to TRBJ1-4; TRBD1 agrees at 7 bases. In DNA form, the CDR3 reads TGTGCCAGCAGTGACAGGGCAGCTAATGAAAAACTGTTTTTT. This encodes CASSDRAANEKLFF.